Presented here are 5 T cell receptor beta chains from one specimen sequenced in a study of blood T cell repertoires in COVID-19. Measured with immunoSEQ multiplex PCR; TCRdb has only the in-frame clones, and not every one. The sample has approximately 270,000 clones, roughly 88% seen once. The sequencing input was PBMCs or T cells enriched from blood (not recorded which). Receptor source: a woman aged 45-65 years who had recovered from COVID-19.

The chain has TRBV7-8 and TRBJ2-7; TRBD1 agrees at 9 bases. The CDR3 spans 14 residues. The germline CDR1 and CDR2 sequences are SGHVS and FQNEAQ. The V gene end was trimmed by 3 bases and the J gene end by 6 bases; junction bases not matched to a gene: 6. The CDR3 is CASSFGQGRGEQYF. The CDR3, as DNA: TGTGCCAGCAGCTTCGGACAGGGGAGGGGCGAGCAGTACTTC.

The chain couples TRBV20-1 to TRBJ1-1; TRBD1 is a possible D gene (5 bases). The CDR3 consists of 12 residues. Trimming cost V 3 bases and J 8 bases, with 13 bases left between them. Germline-derived CDR1 and CDR2 are DFQATT and SNEGSKA (reference sequence). CDR3 DNA sequence: TGCAGTGCTAGTAAGACAGACCTGGAAGCTTTCTTT. It yields the protein CSASKTDLEAFF.

V is TRBV25-1 and J is TRBJ1-1, with D tentatively TRBD1 (6 bases). The ends were cut back, 3 bases at V and 6 bases at J, with 11 bases in the middle. Germline V gives CDR1 MGHDK, CDR2 SYGVNS. This CDR3 has 13 residues. The DNA for the CDR3 is TGTGCCAGCAGTGATCTACAGGGCTCTGAAGCTTTCTTT. Amino acids: CASSDLQGSEAFF.

The DNA of the CDR3 is TGTGCCAGCAGTCGCTACGGGACTCAACCGCGAGGCTACACCTTC. Translation: CASSRYGTQPRGYTF. This sequence joins TRBV28 and TRBJ1-2; possibly TRBD1 for D (5 bases). V was shortened by 5 bases and J by 8 bases, with 21 bases between the two germline ends. CDR3 length: 15 amino acids. The germline gives CDR1 MDHEN, CDR2 SYDVKM.

This rearrangement joins TRBV28 to TRBJ1-2; D possibly corresponds to TRBD1 (5 bases). Trimming shortened V by 2 bases and J by 8 bases, and 9 bases separated the two germline ends. Germline V lookup: CDR1 MDHEN, CDR2 SYDVKM. This CDR3 is built from 12 residues. The CDR3 nucleotides are TGTGCCAGCAGTTTACTGGGGGGAGGCTACACCTTC. This codes for CASSLLGGGYTF.